This passage covers 17 T cell receptor beta chains from one sample sequenced in a study of cytomegalovirus exposure and HLA in healthy donors. PCR used 60 Vbeta primers and 13 Jbeta primers. Using immunoSEQ multiplex PCR, the repertoire was profiled, and TCRdb retains in-frame clones only, with some absent. The data contain some 130,000 clones, roughly 80% of them singletons. Sequencing input: PBMCs. These receptors were collected from a man aged 40-50 years in good health and CMV-seronegative.

The chain employs TRBV4-2 and TRBJ1-2, with 7 bases matching TRBD1. V was pared by 0 bases and J by 4 bases, with 5 bases of the junction left unmatched. The CDR3 runs 15 residues. The germline gives CDR1 LGHNA, CDR2 YNFKEQ. The CDR3 region is CASSQDVGTAYGYTF. CDR3 in DNA: TGTGCCAGCAGCCAAGATGTTGGGACAGCCTATGGCTACACCTTC.

V gene TRBV14 combines with J gene TRBJ1-1; TRBD1 aligns across 7 bases. CDR1 is SGHDN, CDR2 FVKESK, per germline. The J segment lost 4 bases and the V segment lost 3 bases, leaving 2 bases of the junction unmatched. This CDR3 region has 13 residues. This CDR3 is CASSQYRGTEAFF. The CDR3 region has the DNA TGTGCCAGCAGCCAGTACAGGGGCACTGAAGCTTTCTTT.

In this sample, this clone turned up a few times. The chain is built from TRBV5-1 and TRBJ2-1, with D perhaps matching TRBD2 (6 bases). V was trimmed by 5 bases and J by 9 bases, leaving 15 bases between them. This CDR3 has 13 residues. CDR1 and CDR2 (germline): SGHRS, YFSETQ. In DNA, the CDR3 is TGCGCCAGCAGTCAGCCCCTGGGGGGTGAGCAGTTCTTC. Protein sequence: CASSQPLGGEQFF.

The rearrangement joins TRBV28 to TRBJ1-1; possible D gene TRBD1, 6 bases. The CDR3 covers 14 residues. Germline loops: CDR1 MDHEN, CDR2 SYDVKM. Deletions cut 6 bases from V and 6 bases from J, with 17 bases between. CDR3 protein: CASSTDRFAAEAFF. The DNA of the CDR3 is TGTGCCAGCAGCACTGACAGGTTCGCCGCTGAAGCTTTCTTT.

The CDR3 bases are TGTGCCAGCAGTGACGCCGGGACAACGGAGACTGAAGCTTTCTTT. It encodes CASSDAGTTETEAFF. This chain uses TRBV2 with TRBJ1-1; a possible D gene is TRBD1 (6 bases). Germline-derived CDR1 and CDR2 are SNHLY and FYNNEI. CDR3 length equals 15 residues. Trimming cost V 3 bases and J 5 bases, with 16 bases left between them.

As regards this clone: Other DNA sequences in the same sample also yield this CDR3. V gene TRBV28 combines with J gene TRBJ1-2, with D perhaps matching TRBD1 (6 bases). In germline, CDR1 is MDHEN, CDR2 SYDVKM. This CDR3 region has 17 residues. Trimming removed 1 base at V and 0 bases at J, with 15 bases between. DNA of the CDR3: TGTGCCAGCAGTTTATTTGGGCAGGGGACCTCTAACTATGGCTACACCTTC. Translation gives CASSLFGQGTSNYGYTF.

This chain uses TRBV25-1 with TRBJ2-7; 9 positions agree with TRBD1. The CDR3 totals 14 residues. Trimming at V came to 6 bases and at J to 4 bases, leaving 7 bases not matched to a gene. Germline CDR1 and CDR2: MGHDK and SYGVNS. CDR3 region: CASSSGQGQYEQYF. The CDR3 nucleotides read TGTGCCAGCAGCTCGGGACAGGGACAATACGAGCAGTACTTC.

This chain connects TRBV7-2 to TRBJ2-1; D not resolved. The CDR3 has 14 amino acids. Trimming removed 2 bases from V and 5 bases from J, with 10 bases in between. The germline gives CDR1 SGHTA, CDR2 FQGNSA. CDR3 sequence reads: CASSLNIAHNEQFF. CDR3 sequence (DNA): TGTGCCAGCAGCTTAAACATAGCCCACAATGAGCAGTTCTTC.

V gene TRBV30 combines with J gene TRBJ1-3; D is undetermined. Germline-derived CDR1 and CDR2 are GTSNPN and SVGIG (reference sequence). V was clipped by 4 bases and J by 1 base, with 11 bases between them. The CDR3 extends over 14 amino acids. The CDR3 bases are TGTGCCTGGACTCCAGGCCTGTCTGGAAACACCATATATTTT. Translation gives CAWTPGLSGNTIYF.

This chain joins TRBV19 and TRBJ2-7; a possible D gene is TRBD2 (6 bases). The CDR3 covers 14 residues. Trimming removed 5 bases from V and 2 bases from J, with 13 bases in between. Germline V CDR1 and CDR2: LNHDA, SQIVND (reference sequence). CDR3 residues: CASSALGGTYEQYF. CDR3 in DNA: TGTGCCAGTAGTGCCCTCGGGGGAACCTACGAGCAGTACTTC.

The gene calls are TRBV5-1 and TRBJ2-2, with unresolved D. Germline lookup yields CDR1 SGHRS and CDR2 YFSETQ. V was cut by 0 bases and J by 5 bases, with 11 bases left in between. The CDR3 contains 15 residues. CDR3 nucleotides: TGCGCCAGCAGCTTGGTCGTCACGGGTACCGGGGAGCTGTTTTTT. Translated: CASSLVVTGTGELFF.

CDR3 bases: TGCGCCAGCAGCTTATCTAGCGCACGCTACGAGCAGTACTTC. This encodes CASSLSSARYEQYF. This chain joins TRBV5-1 and TRBJ2-7; weak D call: TRBD2 (6 bases). The CDR3 is made up of 14 amino acids. Germline CDR1 reads SGHRS; CDR2 reads YFSETQ. Trimming shortened V by 2 bases and J by 3 bases, and 12 bases separated the two germline ends.

The rearrangement links TRBV7-7 to TRBJ2-1; the D is unclear. Trimming removed 5 bases at V and 0 bases at J, with 11 bases between. Germline loops: CDR1 SSHAT, CDR2 FNYEAQ (reference sequence). The CDR3 has 15 residues. The DNA for the CDR3 is TGTGCCAGCAGCCCTCTTGGTAGCTCCTACAATGAGCAGTTCTTC. It yields the protein CASSPLGSSYNEQFF.

The chain links TRBV19 to TRBJ1-5; 9 bases line up with TRBD1. CDR1 and CDR2 from the germline V gene are LNHDA and SQIVND (reference sequence). This CDR3 is built from 15 residues. Trimming took 5 bases from V and 6 from J; bases not matched to a gene: 8. CDR3 in amino acids: CASSPSTGGGQPQHF. As DNA, the CDR3 is TGTGCCAGTAGTCCGTCGACAGGGGGAGGTCAGCCCCAGCATTTT.

On this clone: Other nucleotide sequences in the sample specify the same CDR3. The V call is TRBV7-3, the J call TRBJ2-1, with 15 bases lining up with TRBD2. The CDR3 length is 15 residues. Trimming cost V 5 bases and J 9 bases; bases outside gene matches: 5. The germline V gene encodes CDR1 SGHTA and CDR2 FQGTGA. The CDR3 reads CASSPGLAGGIEQFF. The CDR3 DNA sequence: TGTGCCAGCAGCCCGGGACTAGCGGGAGGTATTGAGCAGTTCTTC.

CDR3 amino acids: CASSLEWQANYGYTF. The CDR3 nucleotides read TGCGCCAGCAGCTTGGAGTGGCAGGCTAACTATGGCTACACCTTC. The rearrangement links TRBV5-1 to TRBJ1-2; D is uncertain. The germline CDR1 and CDR2 sequences are SGHRS and YFSETQ. This CDR3 is built from 15 residues. The V end lost 0 bases, the J end lost 0 bases, and 9 bases lay between the germline ends.

The rearrangement links TRBV30 to TRBJ2-7, with 7 bases lining up with TRBD1. This CDR3 is 13 amino acids long. With V trimmed by 8 bases and J by 2 bases, 9 bases remained unmatched. Germline CDR1 reads GTSNPN; CDR2 reads SVGIG (reference sequence). The CDR3 is CALLYRGTYEQYF. The CDR3 DNA reads TGTGCCCTGCTGTACAGGGGCACCTACGAGCAGTACTTC. Looking up the rest from reference TRBV30 and TRBJ2-7 gives the full variable domain: SQTIHQWPATLVQPVGSPLSLECTVEGTSNPNLYWYRQAAGRGLQLLFYSVGIGQISSEVPQNLSASRPQDRQFILSSKKLLLSDSGFYLCALLYRGTYEQYFGPGTRLTVT.